This entry concerns a single TCR beta chain. Antigen unknown. The germline V gene has CDR1 LNHDA and CDR2 SQIVND (reference sequence). The length of the CDR3 is 15 residues. The junction had 8 bases not matched to a gene; V was cut back by 5 bases and J by 2 bases. The sample is drawn from a study of OX40 agonist ivuxolimab in advanced cancers. Turning to the study itself: Three patients got partial responses; one had hepatocellular carcinoma and two had cutaneous melanoma.

Profiling relied on immunoSEQ multiplex PCR, and the TCRdb table lists in-frame clones only, not all of them. This table holds approximately 74,000 clones, about 88% found once. Blood sampling was done at baseline, cycle 4 day 1, and cycle 7 day 1. General study results and limits: With doses of 0.1-3.0 mg/kg, partial responders showed among the lowest clonal expansion. In the 0.1 to 3.0 mg/kg range, CD4+ and CD8+ blood T cells had expanded clonally by week 6.

The chain is built from TRBV19 and TRBJ2-7, with 8 nucleotides matching TRBD1. This TCR was recovered from an adult with an advanced solid tumor such as melanoma, head and neck, liver or kidney cancer. Here the sequenced sample was CD4+ or CD8+ T cells sorted from blood, taken in a trial of the OX40 agonist ivuxolimab. CDR3 protein: CASSQPGQATYEQYF. The CDR3 coding sequence is TGTGCCAGTAGTCAGCCGGGACAGGCCACCTACGAGCAGTACTTC.